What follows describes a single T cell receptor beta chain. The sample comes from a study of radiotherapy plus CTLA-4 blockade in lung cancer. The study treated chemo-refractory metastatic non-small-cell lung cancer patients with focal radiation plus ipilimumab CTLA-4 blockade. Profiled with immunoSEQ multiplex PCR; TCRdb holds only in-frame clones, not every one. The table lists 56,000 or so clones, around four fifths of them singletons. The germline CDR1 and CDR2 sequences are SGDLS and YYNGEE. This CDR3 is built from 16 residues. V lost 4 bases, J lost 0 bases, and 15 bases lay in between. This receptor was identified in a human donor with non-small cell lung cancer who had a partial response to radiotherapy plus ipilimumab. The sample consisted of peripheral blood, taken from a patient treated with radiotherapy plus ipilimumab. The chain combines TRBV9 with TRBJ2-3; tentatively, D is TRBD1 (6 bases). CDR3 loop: CASSFRGEPSTDTQYF. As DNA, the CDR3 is TGTGCCAGCAGCTTCAGGGGTGAGCCTAGCACAGATACGCAGTATTTT.